A single sample gave rise to the 29 T cell receptor beta chains below, sequenced in a study of tumor-infiltrating lymphocytes in localized non-small cell lung cancer. Assay: immunoSEQ multiplex PCR; the TCRdb copy retains only in-frame clones and omits some. The sample lists 9,500 to 15,000 clones, over 80% occurring once. What was sequenced was lung tumor tissue. The source is a human donor with non-small cell lung cancer.

J is TRBJ2-2 and V is TRBV11-2, with D possibly being TRBD2 (6 bases). V dropped 4 bases and J dropped 7 bases, with 10 bases sitting between them. In germline, CDR1 is SGHAT, CDR2 FQNNGV. This CDR3 is 13 amino acids long. CDR3 sequence reads: CASSWGENGELFF. The DNA of the CDR3 is TGTGCCAGCAGCTGGGGGGAGAACGGGGAGCTGTTTTTT. The entire variable domain, with the rest obtained from reference TRBV11-2 and TRBJ2-2, is as follows: EAGVAQSPRYKIIEKRQSVAFWCNPISGHATLYWYQQILGQGPKLLIQFQNNGVVDDSQLPKDRFSAERLKGVDSTLKIQPAKLEDSAVYLCASSWGENGELFFGEGSRLTVL.

This rearrangement joins TRBV27 to TRBJ1-2; 10 bases map to TRBD1. CDR1 is MNHEY, CDR2 SMNVEV, per germline (reference sequence). This CDR3 comprises 16 residues. J lost 7 bases, V lost 5 bases, and 13 bases had no gene match. CDR3 in DNA: TGTGCCAGCAGTCTTAGTACCGGGACAGGGGTACGTGGCTACACCTTC. It yields the protein CASSLSTGTGVRGYTF.

V usage is TRBV27 and J usage is TRBJ1-4; D uncertain. Trimming stripped 5 bases from V and 7 bases from J, with 11 bases between. Germline CDR1 and CDR2: MNHEY and SMNVEV (reference sequence). CDR3 length: 13 amino acids. Here the CDR3 DNA reads TGTGCCAGCAGTCCGCTCGGCAGTGAAAAACTGTTTTTT. Translation gives CASSPLGSEKLFF.

This chain uses TRBV6-1 with TRBJ2-1, with D hard to call. The CDR3 is made up of 15 amino acids. Trimming removed 6 bases at V and 0 bases at J, with 12 bases between. In germline, CDR1 is MNHNS, CDR2 SASEGT. CDR3 bases: TGTGCCAGCAGGGAACGCAGAAGCTCCTACAATGAGCAGTTCTTC. This encodes CASRERRSSYNEQFF.

The chain joins TRBV5-4 to TRBJ1-6; D not resolved. Trimming removed 0 bases from V and 0 bases from J, with 4 bases in between. This CDR3 region has 15 residues. In germline, CDR1 is SGHNT, CDR2 YYREEE (reference sequence). CDR3 region: CASSLGSSYNSPLHF. As DNA, the CDR3 is TGTGCCAGCAGCTTGGGGAGCTCCTATAATTCACCCCTCCACTTT.

This chain links TRBV2 with TRBJ1-2; D is unclear. The CDR3 contains 11 residues. CDR1 and CDR2 (germline): SNHLY, FYNNEI. The germline V and J ends were trimmed by 2 bases and 7 bases, with 5 bases remaining between them. The CDR3 nucleotides read TGTGCCAGCAGTGAATCAGTTGGCTACACCTTC. Its translation: CASSESVGYTF.

The CDR3 nucleotides read TGTGCCAGCAGCTTCGGGCGGGGGGTAAATTATGGCTACACCTTC. Amino acid sequence: CASSFGRGVNYGYTF. The V and J genes are TRBV5-8 and TRBJ1-2, with a possible D match to TRBD1 (5 bases). Germline V gene sequence: CDR1 SGHTS, CDR2 YDEGEE. Trimming removed 2 bases from V and 5 bases from J, with 16 bases in between. CDR3 length: 15 amino acids.

J is TRBJ2-7 and V is TRBV2; a possible D gene is TRBD2 (5 bases). V lost 6 bases to trimming and J lost 3 bases, with 21 bases between them. The CDR3 totals 16 residues. Germline assignment: CDR1 SNHLY and CDR2 FYNNEI. CDR3 sequence (DNA): TGTGCCAGCAGCGAGTTACGGGATAGCCTCGACTACGAGCAGTACTTC. Protein product: CASSELRDSLDYEQYF.

The CDR3 reads CASSLLAAGQETQYF. DNA of the CDR3: TGTGCCAGCAGCCTTCTCGCGGCAGGGCAAGAGACCCAGTACTTC. The chain carries TRBV7-9 and TRBJ2-5; D may be TRBD1 (5 bases). V lost 5 bases to trimming and J lost 2 bases, with 15 bases between them. CDR1 SEHNR and CDR2 FQNEAQ come from the germline V gene (reference sequence). CDR3 size: 15 residues.

The chain is built from TRBV5-5 and TRBJ1-2; D is unclear. Between the trimmed V and J ends, which lost 4 bases and 8 bases, there was a span of 12 bases. Germline V CDR1 and CDR2: SGHKS, YYEKEE (reference sequence). The CDR3 is made up of 12 amino acids. This CDR3 is CASSPGNGGYTF. CDR3 nucleotides: TGTGCCAGCAGCCCAGGTAACGGCGGCTACACCTTC.

The rearrangement links TRBV5-1 to TRBJ2-5; D ambiguous. Germline CDR1 is SGHRS and CDR2 is YFSETQ. CDR3 length: 12 amino acids. V lost 0 bases to trimming and J lost 5 bases, with 5 bases between them. For the CDR3, the DNA is TGCGCCAGCAGCTTGGAGGTGGAGACCCAGTACTTC. It yields the protein CASSLEVETQYF.

This clone was counted between two and nine times. This CDR3 reads CASSHGTGDTDTQYF. The CDR3, as DNA: TGCGCCAGCAGCCATGGTACGGGCGACACAGATACGCAGTATTTT. The V and J genes are TRBV4-3 and TRBJ2-3; D unresolved. The CDR3 contains 15 residues. Trimming removed 3 bases at V and 2 bases at J, with 12 bases between. Germline values: CDR1 LGHNA, CDR2 YSLEER.

V is TRBV20-1 and J is TRBJ2-1; 7 nucleotides agree with TRBD2. Unmatched junction bases numbered 1, after V lost 6 bases and J lost 5 bases. This CDR3 has 11 amino acids. Per germline, CDR1 DFQATT and CDR2 SNEGSKA (reference sequence). The CDR3 is CSAGGNNEQFF. In DNA, the CDR3 is TGCAGTGCGGGGGGGAACAATGAGCAGTTCTTC.

The chain is built from TRBV7-9 and TRBJ1-5, with 9 bases that match TRBD1. CDR3 size: 15 residues. Germline V gene data show CDR1 as SEHNR and CDR2 as FQNEAQ (reference sequence). The junction had 7 bases not matched to a gene; V was cut back by 5 bases and J by 5 bases. The DNA for the CDR3 is TGTGCCAGCAGCCTACAGGGGGCGGGGGATCAGCCCCAGCATTTT. Protein product: CASSLQGAGDQPQHF. The full variable domain, completed using reference TRBV7-9 and TRBJ1-5, is DTGVSQNPRHKITKRGQNVTFRCDPISEHNRLYWYRQTLGQGPEFLTYFQNEAQLEKSRLLSDRFSAERPKGSFSTLEIQRTEQGDSAMYLCASSLQGAGDQPQHFGDGTRLSIL.

The V call is TRBV19, the J call TRBJ1-6; tentatively, D is TRBD1 (6 bases). The germline V gene encodes CDR1 LNHDA and CDR2 SQIVND (reference sequence). CDR3 length: 15 amino acids. Trimming pared 2 bases from V and 10 bases from J, leaving 15 bases between. CDR3 DNA: TGTGCCAGTAGTATAAAGATCGGGGGGCGGTCACCCCTCCACTTT. Protein: CASSIKIGGRSPLHF.

This chain connects TRBV11-2 to TRBJ1-1, with D unresolved. The CDR3 has 14 residues. Trimming shortened V by 1 base and J by 5 bases, and 11 bases separated the two germline ends. Germline V lookup: CDR1 SGHAT, CDR2 FQNNGV. CDR3 in amino acids: CASSLVGSKTEAFF. The CDR3 nucleotides read TGTGCCAGCAGCTTAGTGGGAAGTAAGACTGAAGCTTTCTTT.

The rearrangement links TRBV5-1 to TRBJ2-7, with a possible D match to TRBD1 (6 bases). This CDR3 is built from 15 residues. The V gene lost 6 bases and the J gene lost 1 base, with 17 bases spanning the gap. Germline-derived CDR1 and CDR2 are SGHRS and YFSETQ. The CDR3 DNA reads as TGCGCCAGCAACCCAACAGGGCCCGGTTCCTACGAGCAGTACTTC. Protein product: CASNPTGPGSYEQYF.

The chain carries TRBV10-2 and TRBJ1-4; D may be TRBD1 (6 bases). This CDR3 is built from 13 residues. Germline V CDR1 and CDR2: WSHSY, SAAADI. V lost 3 bases and J lost 7, with 9 bases in between. CDR3 sequence: CASSDRGFEKLFF. CDR3 bases: TGCGCCAGCAGTGACAGGGGTTTTGAAAAACTGTTTTTT.

This chain connects TRBV25-1 to TRBJ2-1; TRBD2 agrees at 8 bases. V lost 10 bases, J lost 7 bases, and 12 bases stayed unmatched. The germline V gene has CDR1 MGHDK and CDR2 SYGVNS. There are 14 residues in the CDR3. The CDR3 DNA reads as TGTGCCACCACCGGAAGCGGGGGCTTTAATGAGCAGTTCTTC. It specifies CATTGSGGFNEQFF.

The chain links TRBV14 to TRBJ1-6; tentative D call: TRBD1 (6 bases). Germline CDR1 is SGHDN and CDR2 is FVKESK. Trimming pared 3 bases from V and 9 bases from J, leaving 15 bases between. CDR3 size: 15 residues. The DNA of the CDR3 is TGTGCCAGCAGCCAGGTACAGGGTCCCGGTTCACCCCTCCACTTT. This encodes CASSQVQGPGSPLHF.

The chain employs TRBV5-1 and TRBJ2-3; 8 bases are shared with TRBD1. CDR3 length: 16 residues. The germline CDR1 and CDR2 sequences are SGHRS and YFSETQ. V was clipped by 4 bases and J by 4 bases; unmatched bases: 11. CDR3 nucleotide sequence: TGCGCCAGCAGCGGGAAGGTGACAGGGGCTTCAGATACGCAGTATTTT. Amino acids: CASSGKVTGASDTQYF.

V usage is TRBV12-5 and J usage is TRBJ2-3; 12 bases line up with TRBD2. This CDR3 has 15 residues. Germline CDR1 LGHNT, CDR2 FRNRAP. V shed 6 bases and J 0 bases; nucleotides not matched to a gene: 1. CDR3 in DNA: TGTGCTAGTGGGCTAGCGGGGGGGAGCACAGATACGCAGTATTTT. Translating it yields CASGLAGGSTDTQYF.

V usage is TRBV7-2 and J usage is TRBJ2-5; 10 positions agree with TRBD2. Germline CDR1 SGHTA, CDR2 FQGNSA. V lost 3 bases and J lost 4; bases outside the gene matches: 5. This CDR3 is built from 15 residues. Here the CDR3 reads CASSLVLAGAETQYF. The CDR3 DNA sequence: TGTGCCAGCAGCTTGGTCCTAGCGGGGGCAGAGACCCAGTACTTC.

This sequence joins TRBV7-6 and TRBJ1-1; TRBD1 might be the D (5 bases). Trimming stripped 2 bases from V and 6 bases from J, with 16 bases between. The V gene's germline CDR1 is SGHVS and CDR2 FNYEAQ. The CDR3 is 15 amino acids. The CDR3 reads CASSLRPDGGAEAFF. CDR3 sequence (DNA): TGTGCCAGCAGCTTAAGGCCGGATGGGGGAGCTGAAGCTTTCTTT.

The gene calls are TRBV6-5 and TRBJ1-5; 9 bases fit TRBD1. The ends lost 5 bases at V and 7 bases at J; junction bases unmatched: 6. Germline CDR1 and CDR2: MNHEY and SVGAGI. The CDR3 length is 14 residues. CDR3 residues: CASSQQGARQPQHF. The CDR3 coding sequence is TGTGCCAGCAGTCAACAGGGGGCCCGGCAGCCCCAGCATTTT.

The rearrangement joins TRBV5-4 to TRBJ2-3; 14 bases agree with TRBD2. The J segment lost 1 base and the V segment lost 4 bases, leaving 5 bases of the junction unmatched. The length of the CDR3 is 17 residues. Per the germline V gene, CDR1 is SGHNT and CDR2 is YYREEE (reference sequence). CDR3 loop: CASSPAGLAGGTDTQYF. The CDR3 region has the DNA TGTGCCAGCAGCCCCGCGGGACTAGCGGGGGGCACAGATACGCAGTATTTT.

The chain recombines TRBV19 with TRBJ2-1, with TRBD1 identical over 8 bases. CDR1 is LNHDA, CDR2 SQIVND, per germline (reference sequence). With 6 bases clipped from V and 6 bases from J, the junction kept 4 bases outside the gene matches. CDR3 length equals 13 residues. The CDR3 DNA follows: TGTGCCAGTAGCCGGGACAGGAGCAATGAGCAGTTCTTC. It is translated as CASSRDRSNEQFF.

The chain has TRBV29-1 and TRBJ1-1, with a weak D call TRBD1 (5 bases). Deletions cut 7 bases from V and 11 bases from J, with 20 bases between. Germline V gene sequence: CDR1 SQVTM, CDR2 ANQGSEA. The CDR3 has 12 residues. The CDR3: CSAINPGIGAFF. CDR3 in DNA: TGCAGCGCCATTAACCCAGGGATTGGGGCTTTCTTT. The full variable domain, its missing parts supplied by reference TRBV29-1 and TRBJ1-1, is SAVISQKPSRDICQRGTSLTIQCQVDSQVTMMFWYRQQPGQSLTLIATANQGSEATYESGFVIDKFPISRPNLTFSTLTVSNMSPEDSSIYLCSAINPGIGAFFGQGTRLTVV.

This chain joins TRBV5-5 and TRBJ2-7; 8 bases are shared with TRBD1. Unmatched junction bases numbered 11, after V lost 2 bases and J lost 7 bases. Germline CDR1 reads SGHKS; CDR2 reads YYEKEE (reference sequence). The CDR3 contains 15 residues. The CDR3 sequence is CASSFSLGQAYEQYF. The DNA of the CDR3 is TGTGCCAGCAGCTTCAGTTTGGGACAGGCTTATGAGCAGTACTTC.